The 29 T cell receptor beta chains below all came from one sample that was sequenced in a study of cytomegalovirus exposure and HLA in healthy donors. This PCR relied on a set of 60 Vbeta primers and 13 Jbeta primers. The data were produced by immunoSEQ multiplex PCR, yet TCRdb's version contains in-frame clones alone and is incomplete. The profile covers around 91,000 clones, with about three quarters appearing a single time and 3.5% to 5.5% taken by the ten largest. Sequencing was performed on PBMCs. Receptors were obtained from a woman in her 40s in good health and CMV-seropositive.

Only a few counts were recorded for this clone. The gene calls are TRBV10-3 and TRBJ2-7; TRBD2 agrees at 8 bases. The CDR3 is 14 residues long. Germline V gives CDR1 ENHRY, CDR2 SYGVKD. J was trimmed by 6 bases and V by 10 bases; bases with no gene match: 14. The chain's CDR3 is CASRIGGEKTEQYF. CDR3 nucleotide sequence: TGTGCCAGCCGGATCGGGGGGGAGAAGACCGAGCAGTACTTC.

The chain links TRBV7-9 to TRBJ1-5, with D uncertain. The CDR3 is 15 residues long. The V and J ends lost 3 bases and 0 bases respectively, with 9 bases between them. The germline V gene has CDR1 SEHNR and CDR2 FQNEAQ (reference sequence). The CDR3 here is CASSLADYSNQPQHF. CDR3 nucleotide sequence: TGTGCCAGCAGCTTGGCAGACTATAGCAATCAGCCCCAGCATTTT.

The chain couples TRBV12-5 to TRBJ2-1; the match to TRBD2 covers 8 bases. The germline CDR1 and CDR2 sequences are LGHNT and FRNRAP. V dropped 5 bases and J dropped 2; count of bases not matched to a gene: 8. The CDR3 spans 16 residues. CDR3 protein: CASGPPGLVTYNEQFF. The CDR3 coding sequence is TGTGCTAGTGGTCCCCCGGGACTAGTGACCTACAATGAGCAGTTCTTC.

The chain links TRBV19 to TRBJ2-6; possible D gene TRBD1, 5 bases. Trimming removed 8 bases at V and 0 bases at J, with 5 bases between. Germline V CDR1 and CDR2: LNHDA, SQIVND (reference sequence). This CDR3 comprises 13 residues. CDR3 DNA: TGTGCCAGTGACAGCTCTGGGGCCAACGTCCTGACTTTC. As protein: CASDSSGANVLTF.

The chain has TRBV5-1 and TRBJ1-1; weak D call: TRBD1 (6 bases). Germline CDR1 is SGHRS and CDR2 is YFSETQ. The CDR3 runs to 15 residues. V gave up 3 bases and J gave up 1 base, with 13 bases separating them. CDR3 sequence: CASSSFGQPNTEAFF. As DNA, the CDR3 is TGCGCCAGCAGCTCGTTTGGACAGCCGAACACTGAAGCTTTCTTT.

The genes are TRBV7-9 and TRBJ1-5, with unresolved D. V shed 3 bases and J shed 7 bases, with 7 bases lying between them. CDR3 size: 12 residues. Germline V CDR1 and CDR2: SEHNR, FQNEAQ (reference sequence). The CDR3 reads CASSFTEQPQHF. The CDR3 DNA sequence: TGTGCCAGCAGCTTTACAGAGCAGCCCCAGCATTTT.

This CDR3 reads CASSQEGTSYEQYF. The DNA for the CDR3 is TGTGCCAGCAGCCAAGAAGGGACTAGTTACGAGCAGTACTTC. The chain employs TRBV4-2 and TRBJ2-7; 8 bases are shared with TRBD2. Germline CDR1 is LGHNA and CDR2 is YNFKEQ. The CDR3 runs 14 residues. The trim removed 0 bases at V and 4 bases at J, leaving 2 bases unmatched.

CDR3 DNA sequence: TGTGCCAGCAGCTTAAACAGCCTCTACGAGCAGTACTTC. This codes for CASSLNSLYEQYF. The rearrangement links TRBV7-9 to TRBJ2-7; D ambiguous. The V gene lost 2 bases and the J gene lost 3 bases, with 8 bases spanning the gap. Per germline, CDR1 SEHNR and CDR2 FQNEAQ (reference sequence). This CDR3 region has 13 residues.

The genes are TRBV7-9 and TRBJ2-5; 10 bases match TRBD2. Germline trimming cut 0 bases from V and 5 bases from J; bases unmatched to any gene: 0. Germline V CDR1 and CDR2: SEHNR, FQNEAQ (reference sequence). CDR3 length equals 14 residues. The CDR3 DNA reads TGTGCCAGCAGCTTAGCTAGCGGGAGGGAGACCCAGTACTTC. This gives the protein CASSLASGRETQYF. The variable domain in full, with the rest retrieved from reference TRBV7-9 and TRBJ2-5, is DTGVSQNPRHKITKRGQNVTFRCDPISEHNRLYWYRQTLGQGPEFLTYFQNEAQLEKSRLLSDRFSAERPKGSFSTLEIQRTEQGDSAMYLCASSLASGRETQYFGPGTRLLVL.

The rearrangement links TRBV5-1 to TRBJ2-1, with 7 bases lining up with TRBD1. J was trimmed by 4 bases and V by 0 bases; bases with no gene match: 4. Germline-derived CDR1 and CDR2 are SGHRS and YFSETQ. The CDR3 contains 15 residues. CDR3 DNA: TGCGCCAGCAGCTTGGCGTCGACAGGGTACAATGAGCAGTTCTTC. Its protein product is CASSLASTGYNEQFF.

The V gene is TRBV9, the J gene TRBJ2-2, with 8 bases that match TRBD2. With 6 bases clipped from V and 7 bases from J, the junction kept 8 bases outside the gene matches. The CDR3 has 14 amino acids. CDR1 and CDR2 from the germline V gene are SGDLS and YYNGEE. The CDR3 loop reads CASTAGVMIGELFF. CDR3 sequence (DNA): TGTGCCAGCACAGCGGGAGTAATGATCGGGGAGCTGTTTTTT. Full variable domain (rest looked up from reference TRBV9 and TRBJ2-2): DSGVTQTPKHLITATGQRVTLRCSPRSGDLSVYWYQQSLDQGLQFLIQYYNGEERAKGNILERFSAQQFPDLHSELNLSSLELGDSALYFCASTAGVMIGELFFGEGSRLTVL.

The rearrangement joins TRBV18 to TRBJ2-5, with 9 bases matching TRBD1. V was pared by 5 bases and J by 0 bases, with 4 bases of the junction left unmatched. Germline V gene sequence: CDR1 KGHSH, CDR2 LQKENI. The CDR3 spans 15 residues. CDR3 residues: CASSARDRDQETQYF. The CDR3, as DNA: TGTGCCAGCTCAGCCCGGGACAGGGACCAAGAGACCCAGTACTTC.

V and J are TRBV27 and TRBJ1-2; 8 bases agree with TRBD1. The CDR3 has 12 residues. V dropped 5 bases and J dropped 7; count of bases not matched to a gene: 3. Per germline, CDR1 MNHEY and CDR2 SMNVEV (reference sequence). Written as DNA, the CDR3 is TGTGCCAGCAGTGAGGACAGGGTTGGCTACACCTTC. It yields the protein CASSEDRVGYTF.

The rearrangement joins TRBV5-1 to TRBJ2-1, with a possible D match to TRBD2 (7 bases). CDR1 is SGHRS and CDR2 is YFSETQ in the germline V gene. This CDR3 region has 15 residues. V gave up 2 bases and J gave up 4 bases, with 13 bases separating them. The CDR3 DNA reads TGCGCCAGCAGCTTAGGGGGGGCCGAATACAATGAGCAGTTCTTC. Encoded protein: CASSLGGAEYNEQFF.

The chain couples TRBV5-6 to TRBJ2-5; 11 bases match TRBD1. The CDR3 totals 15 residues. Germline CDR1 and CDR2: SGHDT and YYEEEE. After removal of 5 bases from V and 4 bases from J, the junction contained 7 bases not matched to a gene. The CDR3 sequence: CASRAPGQGGETQYF. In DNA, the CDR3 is TGTGCCAGCAGGGCCCCGGGACAGGGGGGAGAGACCCAGTACTTC.

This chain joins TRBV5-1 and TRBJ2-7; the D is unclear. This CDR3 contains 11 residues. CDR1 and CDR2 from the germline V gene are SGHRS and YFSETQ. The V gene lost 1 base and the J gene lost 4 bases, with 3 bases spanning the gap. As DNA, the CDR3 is TGCGCCAGCAGCTTGTATTACGAGCAGTACTTC. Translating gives CASSLYYEQYF.

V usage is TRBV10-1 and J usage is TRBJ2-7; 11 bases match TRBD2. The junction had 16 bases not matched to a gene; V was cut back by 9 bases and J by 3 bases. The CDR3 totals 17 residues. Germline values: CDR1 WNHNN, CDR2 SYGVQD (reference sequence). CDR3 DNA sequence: TGCGCCAGGAATCTGATGCTAGCGGGAGGCTATAACTACGAGCAGTACTTC. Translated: CARNLMLAGGYNYEQYF.

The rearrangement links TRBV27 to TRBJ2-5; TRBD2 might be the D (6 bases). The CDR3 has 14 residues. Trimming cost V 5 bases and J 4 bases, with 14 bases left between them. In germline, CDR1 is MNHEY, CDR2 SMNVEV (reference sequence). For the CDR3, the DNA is TGTGCCAGCAGTATGGAGGGGCGGGGAGAGACCCAGTACTTC. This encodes CASSMEGRGETQYF.

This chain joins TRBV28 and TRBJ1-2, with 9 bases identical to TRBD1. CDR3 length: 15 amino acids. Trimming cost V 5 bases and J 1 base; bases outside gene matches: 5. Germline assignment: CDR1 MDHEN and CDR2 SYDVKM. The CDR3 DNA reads TGTGCCAGCAGTATTACGGGACAGGGTAACTATGGCTACACCTTC. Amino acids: CASSITGQGNYGYTF.

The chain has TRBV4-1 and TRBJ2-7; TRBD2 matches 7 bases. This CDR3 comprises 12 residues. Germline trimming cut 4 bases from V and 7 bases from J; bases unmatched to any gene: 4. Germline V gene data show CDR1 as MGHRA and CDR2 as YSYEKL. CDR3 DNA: TGCGCCAGCAGCCCTAGCGGCAGGGAGCAGTACTTC. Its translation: CASSPSGREQYF.

CDR3 protein: CASSEGDTEAFF. CDR3 bases: TGTGCCAGCAGCGAGGGGGACACTGAAGCTTTCTTT. The rearrangement joins TRBV7-9 to TRBJ1-1; maybe TRBD1 (6 bases). Germline lookup yields CDR1 SEHNR and CDR2 FQNEAQ (reference sequence). This CDR3 has 12 residues. V lost 5 bases and J lost 3, with 7 bases in between.

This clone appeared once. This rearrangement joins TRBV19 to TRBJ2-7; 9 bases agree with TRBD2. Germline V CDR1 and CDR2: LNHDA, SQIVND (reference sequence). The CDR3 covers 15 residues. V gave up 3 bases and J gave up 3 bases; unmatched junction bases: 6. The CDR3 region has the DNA TGTGCCAGTAGTATGGGACTAGCAGCAGGCTACGAGCAGTACTTC. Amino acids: CASSMGLAAGYEQYF.

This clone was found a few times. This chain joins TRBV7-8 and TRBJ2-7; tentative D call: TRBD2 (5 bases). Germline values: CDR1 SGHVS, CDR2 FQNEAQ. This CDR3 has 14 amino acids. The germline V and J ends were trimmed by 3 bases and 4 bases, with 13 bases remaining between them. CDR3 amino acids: CASSFGASSYEQYF. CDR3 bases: TGTGCCAGCAGCTTCGGTGCTAGCAGTTACGAGCAGTACTTC.

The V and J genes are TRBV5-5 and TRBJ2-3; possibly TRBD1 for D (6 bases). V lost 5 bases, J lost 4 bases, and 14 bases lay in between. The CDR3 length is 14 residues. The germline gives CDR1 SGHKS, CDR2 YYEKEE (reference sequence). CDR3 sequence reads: CASRFAQGPDTQYF. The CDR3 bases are TGTGCCAGCAGGTTTGCACAGGGCCCAGATACGCAGTATTTT.

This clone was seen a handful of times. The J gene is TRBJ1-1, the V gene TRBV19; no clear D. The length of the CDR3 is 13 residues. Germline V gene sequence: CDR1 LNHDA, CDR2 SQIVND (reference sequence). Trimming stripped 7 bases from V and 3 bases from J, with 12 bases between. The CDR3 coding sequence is TGTGCCAGTATTGAGGGCGCGGACACTGAAGCTTTCTTT. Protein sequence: CASIEGADTEAFF. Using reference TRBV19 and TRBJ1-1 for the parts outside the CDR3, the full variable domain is DGGITQSPKYLFRKEGQNVTLSCEQNLNHDAMYWYRQDPGQGLRLIYYSQIVNDFQKGDIAEGYSVSREKKESFPLTVTSAQKNPTAFYLCASIEGADTEAFFGQGTRLTVV.

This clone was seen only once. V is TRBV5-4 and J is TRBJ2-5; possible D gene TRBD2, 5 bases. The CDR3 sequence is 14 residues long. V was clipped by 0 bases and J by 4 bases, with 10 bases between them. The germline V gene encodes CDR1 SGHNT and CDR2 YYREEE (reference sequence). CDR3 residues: CASSLGGMGETQYF. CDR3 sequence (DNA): TGTGCCAGCAGCTTGGGAGGGATGGGAGAGACCCAGTACTTC. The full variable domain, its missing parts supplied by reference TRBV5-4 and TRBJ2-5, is ETGVTQSPTHLIKTRGQQVTLRCSSQSGHNTVSWYQQALGQGPQFIFQYYREEENGRGNFPPRFSGLQFPNYSSELNVNALELDDSALYLCASSLGGMGETQYFGPGTRLLVL.

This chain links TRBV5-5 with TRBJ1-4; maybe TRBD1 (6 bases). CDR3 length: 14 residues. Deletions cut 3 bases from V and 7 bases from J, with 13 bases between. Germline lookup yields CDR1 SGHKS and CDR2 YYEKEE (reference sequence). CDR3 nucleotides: TGTGCCAGCAGCTCCAGGGGTGTAGGTGAAAAACTGTTTTTT. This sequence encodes CASSSRGVGEKLFF.

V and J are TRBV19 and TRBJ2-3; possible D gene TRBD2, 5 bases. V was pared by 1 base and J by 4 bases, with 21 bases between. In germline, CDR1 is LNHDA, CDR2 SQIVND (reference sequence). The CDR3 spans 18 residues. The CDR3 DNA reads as TGTGCCAGTAGTATAGGCGTCGTGGCTAGCAGGCGGGCAGATACGCAGTATTTT. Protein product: CASSIGVVASRRADTQYF.

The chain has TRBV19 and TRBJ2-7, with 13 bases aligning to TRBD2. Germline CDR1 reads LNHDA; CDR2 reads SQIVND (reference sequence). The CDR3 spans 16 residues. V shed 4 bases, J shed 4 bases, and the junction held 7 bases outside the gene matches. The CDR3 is CASSKTRTSGSYEQYF. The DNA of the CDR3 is TGTGCCAGTAGTAAGACCCGGACTAGCGGGAGTTACGAGCAGTACTTC.